These T cell receptor beta chains were read from a single sample in a study of T cell responses to AZD1222 COVID-19 vaccine. Some clones are missing from TCRdb's copy, which holds only in-frame ones; the method was immunoSEQ multiplex PCR. The sample shows around 100,000 clones, 80% to 95% of them seen only once. The sample consisted of peripheral blood, taken on day 0 of AZD1222 vaccination. The receptors shown here come from an adult in good health. CDR3s include the opening cysteine and the closing phenylalanine or tryptophan. A D gene is named only where the DNA matches it firmly. The size of a clone is reported for some rows only, either as once, few or many, or as a class for expanded clones.

NA	NA	TRBJ1-1	TRBV27	CASSKGDGRDEAFF	TGTGCCAGCAGTAAAGGGGACGGAAGGGATGAAGCTTTCTTT
NA	NA	TRBJ2-2	TRBV7-9	CASSLALSAGELFF	TGTGCCAGCAGCTTAGCGCTTAGCGCCGGGGAGCTGTTTTTT
TRBD2	NA	TRBJ2-5	TRBV10-3	CAISVGAGEETQYF	TGTGCCATCAGTGTCGGGGCGGGAGAGGAGACCCAGTACTTC
NA	NA	TRBJ1-2	TRBV13	CASNEGGNGYTF	TGTGCCAGCAACGAAGGAGGGAATGGCTACACCTTC
NA	NA	TRBJ2-7	TRBV5-1	CASSIGVVYSYEQYF	TGCGCCAGCAGCATAGGGGTGGTCTACTCCTACGAGCAGTACTTC
NA	NA	TRBJ2-6	TRBV5-1	CASSLLSSGANVLTF	TGCGCCAGCAGCTTGCTGAGCTCTGGGGCCAACGTCCTGACTTTC
NA	NA	TRBJ2-7	TRBV19	CASSMGRRAYEQYF	TGTGCCAGTAGTATGGGACGGCGAGCCTACGAGCAGTACTTC
NA	NA	TRBJ1-4	TRBV5-1	CASSLSRGDGEKLFF	TGCGCCAGCAGCTTGAGTAGGGGAGATGGGGAAAAACTGTTTTTT
NA	NA	TRBJ2-1	TRBV6-5	CASSYSGGAHYNEQFF	TGTGCCAGCAGTTACTCAGGGGGGGCGCACTACAATGAGCAGTTCTTC
TRBD1	NA	TRBJ2-2	TRBV7-9	CASSLVGQGAYANTGELFF	TGTGCCAGCAGCTTAGTTGGGCAGGGGGCTTACGCGAACACCGGGGAGCTGTTTTTT
NA	once	TRBJ1-5	TRBV21-1	CASSPKDTYLQPQHF	TGTGCCAGCAGCCCAAAAGACACCTACTTACAGCCCCAGCATTTT
NA	NA	TRBJ2-3	TRBV11-2	CASSLGADTQYF	TGTGCCAGCAGCCTTGGGGCAGATACGCAGTATTTT
NA	NA	TRBJ2-2	TRBV28	CASSFGVAGELFF	TGTGCCAGCAGTTTCGGGGTAGCCGGGGAGCTGTTTTTT
NA	NA	TRBJ2-3	TRBV15	CATSRGPDSGTSQYF	TGTGCCACCAGCAGAGGACCAGATTCCGGGACTTCGCAGTATTTT
NA	NA	TRBJ2-3	TRBV11-3	CASSLSARTDTQYF	TGTGCCAGCAGCTTATCGGCTCGCACAGATACGCAGTATTTT
NA	NA	TRBJ2-5	TRBV19	CASSPANELTQYF	TGTGCCAGTAGTCCCGCCAACGAGCTGACCCAGTACTTC
NA	NA	TRBJ1-1	TRBV27	CASGKLEAFF	TGTGCCAGCGGGAAACTTGAAGCTTTCTTT
TRBD2	NA	TRBJ2-2	TRBV4-2	CASSQLEGLAGGDTGELFF	TGTGCCAGCAGCCAACTGGAGGGACTAGCGGGAGGAGACACCGGGGAGCTGTTTTTT
TRBD1	NA	TRBJ1-6	TRBV2	CASRNRGPYSPLHF	TGTGCCAGCAGGAACAGGGGGCCCTATTCACCCCTCCACTTT
TRBD1	NA	TRBJ2-3	TRBV11-2	CASSRNRGDTQYF	TGTGCCAGCAGCCGTAACAGGGGGGATACGCAGTATTTT
NA	NA	TRBJ2-7	TRBV7-9	CASSLVGPYEQYF	TGTGCCAGCAGCTTAGTAGGTCCCTACGAGCAGTACTTC
TRBD1	NA	TRBJ2-5	TRBV2	CATKDRGLGETQYF	TGTGCCACCAAGGACAGGGGGTTAGGAGAGACCCAGTACTTC
NA	NA	TRBJ2-2	TRBV18	CASSRGGDTGELFF	TGTGCCAGCTCACGAGGAGGGGACACCGGGGAGCTGTTTTTT
NA	NA	TRBJ2-1	TRBV7-3	CASSLGREQFF	TGTGCCAGCAGCTTAGGGCGTGAGCAGTTCTTC
NA	NA	TRBJ1-3	TRBV5-6	CASSWNGQRYSGNTIYF	TGTGCCAGCAGCTGGAATGGACAGCGATACTCTGGAAACACCATATATTTT
NA	NA	TRBJ1-4	TRBV5-4	CASSLGQGATNEKLFF	TGTGCCAGCAGCTTAGGGCAGGGAGCAACTAATGAAAAACTGTTTTTT
NA	NA	TRBJ2-2	TRBV5-1	CASSLFSGRELFF	TGCGCCAGCAGCCTCTTTAGTGGCCGGGAGCTGTTTTTT
NA	NA	TRBJ1-1	TRBV7-9	CASSEIGHTEAFF	TGTGCCAGCAGCGAAATCGGACACACTGAAGCTTTCTTT
NA	NA	TRBJ2-5	TRBV5-1	CASSLAGDSKVWWGETQYF	TGCGCCAGCAGCTTGGCCGGGGACTCGAAAGTGTGGTGGGGAGAGACCCAGTACTTC
NA	NA	TRBJ1-3	TRBV30	CAWSGGGTSSWNTIYF	TGTGCCTGGAGTGGGGGAGGTACCTCTAGCTGGAACACCATATATTTT
NA	NA	TRBJ2-5	TRBV11-2	CASSPRARQETQYF	TGTGCCAGCAGCCCCCGGGCGCGGCAGGAGACCCAGTACTTC
TRBD1	NA	TRBJ1-5	TRBV10-2	CASSAGRTGPNQPQHF	TGCGCCAGCAGTGCGGGACGGACAGGTCCCAATCAGCCCCAGCATTTT
NA	NA	TRBJ2-1	TRBV9	CASTRGGRGGNEQFF	TGTGCCAGCACCCGGGGCGGGAGAGGGGGAAATGAGCAGTTCTTC
NA	NA	TRBJ1-4	TRBV29-1	CSVAVTGVGEKLFF	TGCAGCGTTGCTGTGACAGGAGTGGGTGAAAAACTGTTTTTT
NA	NA	TRBJ1-3	TRBV18	CASSPTQTRGNTIYF	TGTGCCAGCTCACCAACACAGACCCGTGGAAACACCATATATTTT
NA	NA	TRBJ2-5	TRBV6-6	CASTTGGRRETQYF	TGTGCCAGCACCACCGGGGGGCGGAGAGAGACCCAGTACTTC
TRBD2	few	TRBJ2-4	TRBV6-2/TRBV6-3	CASSPRLAGDIQYF	TGTGCCAGCAGTCCCCGACTAGCGGGGGACATTCAGTACTTC
TRBD1	NA	TRBJ1-6	TRBV27	CASSLQRGLGSYNSPLHF	TGTGCCAGCAGTTTACAGAGGGGGCTCGGCTCCTATAATTCACCCCTCCACTTT